The entry that follows covers one T cell receptor (beta chain) sequence. Its antigen is still unknown. V was shortened by 5 bases and J by 8 bases, with 19 bases between the two germline ends. CDR1 SGHTA and CDR2 FQGNSA come from the germline V gene. CDR3 length: 15 residues. The data are from a study of T cell repertoires in cytomegalovirus infection. TCRdb redid the calling of the reads with MiXCR, one entry per CDR3 protein. Found here are more than 300,000 distinct CDR3 sequences, around a third of them singletons; the top ten hold less than 15%. The chain combines TRBV7-2 with TRBJ2-1; D is perhaps TRBD2 (5 bases). This clonotype originated in a human donor in good health (CMV status not recorded). Some clones in this sample may be carry-over from other donors' samples. The sequences come from cultured PBMCs, collected from culture after CMV antigen stimulation. The CDR3 nucleotides read TGTGCCAGCAGCCTTAGCGTGTCCCGAAGGGATGAGCAGTTCTTC. Translating it yields CASSLSVSRRDEQFF.